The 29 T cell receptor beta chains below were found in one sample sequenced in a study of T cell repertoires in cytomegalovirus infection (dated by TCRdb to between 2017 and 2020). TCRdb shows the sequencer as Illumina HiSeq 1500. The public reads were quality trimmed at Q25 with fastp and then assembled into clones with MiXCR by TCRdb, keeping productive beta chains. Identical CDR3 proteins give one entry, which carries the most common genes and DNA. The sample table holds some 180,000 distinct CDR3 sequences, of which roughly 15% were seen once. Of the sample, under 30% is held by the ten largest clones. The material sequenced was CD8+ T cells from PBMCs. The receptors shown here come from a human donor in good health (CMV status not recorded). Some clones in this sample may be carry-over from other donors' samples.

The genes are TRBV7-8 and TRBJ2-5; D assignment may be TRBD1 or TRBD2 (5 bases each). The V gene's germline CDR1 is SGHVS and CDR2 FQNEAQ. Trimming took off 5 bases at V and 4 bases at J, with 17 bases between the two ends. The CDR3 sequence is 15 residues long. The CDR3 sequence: CASSGNPGRGETQYF. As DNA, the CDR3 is TGTGCCAGCAGCGGGAACCCGGGACGGGGAGAGACCCAGTACTTC.

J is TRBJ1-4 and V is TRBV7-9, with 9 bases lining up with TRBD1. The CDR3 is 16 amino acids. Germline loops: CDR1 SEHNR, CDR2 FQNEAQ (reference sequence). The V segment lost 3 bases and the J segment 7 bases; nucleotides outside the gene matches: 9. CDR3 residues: CASSFNGGTGREKLFF. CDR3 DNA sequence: TGTGCCAGCAGCTTCAATGGCGGGACAGGGCGTGAAAAACTGTTTTTT.

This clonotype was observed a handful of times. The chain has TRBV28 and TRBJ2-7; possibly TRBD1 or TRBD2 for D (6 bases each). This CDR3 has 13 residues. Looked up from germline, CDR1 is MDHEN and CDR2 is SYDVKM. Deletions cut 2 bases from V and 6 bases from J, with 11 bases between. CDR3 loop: CASSLGGRFEQYF. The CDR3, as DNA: TGTGCCAGCAGTTTAGGGGGGCGCTTCGAGCAGTACTTC.

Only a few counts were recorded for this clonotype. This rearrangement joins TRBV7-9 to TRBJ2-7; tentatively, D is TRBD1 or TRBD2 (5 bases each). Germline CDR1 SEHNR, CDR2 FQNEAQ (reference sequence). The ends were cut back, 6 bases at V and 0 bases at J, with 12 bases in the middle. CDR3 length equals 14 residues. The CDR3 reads CASSEGFSSYEQYF. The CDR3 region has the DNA TGTGCCAGCAGTGAGGGGTTCAGCTCCTACGAGCAGTACTTC.

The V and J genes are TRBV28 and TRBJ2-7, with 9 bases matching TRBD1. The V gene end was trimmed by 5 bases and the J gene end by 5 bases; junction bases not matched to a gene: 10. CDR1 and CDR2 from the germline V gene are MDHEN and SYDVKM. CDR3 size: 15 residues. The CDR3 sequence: CASSPSGTGYHEQYF. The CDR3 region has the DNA TGTGCCAGCAGTCCCTCCGGGACAGGGTATCACGAGCAGTACTTC.

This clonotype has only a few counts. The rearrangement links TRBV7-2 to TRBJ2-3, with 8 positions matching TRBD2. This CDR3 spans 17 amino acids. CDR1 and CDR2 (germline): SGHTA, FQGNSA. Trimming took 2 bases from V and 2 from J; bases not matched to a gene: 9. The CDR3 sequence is CASSLPRERGTTDTQYF. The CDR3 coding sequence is TGTGCCAGCAGCTTACCTAGGGAGCGGGGGACCACAGATACGCAGTATTTT.

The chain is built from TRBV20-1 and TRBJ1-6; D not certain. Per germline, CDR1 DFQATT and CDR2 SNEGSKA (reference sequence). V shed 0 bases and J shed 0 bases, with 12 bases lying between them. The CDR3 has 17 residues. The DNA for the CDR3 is TGCAGTGCTAGAGATGTGGGCACCAGCTCCTATAATTCACCCCTCCACTTT. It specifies CSARDVGTSSYNSPLHF.

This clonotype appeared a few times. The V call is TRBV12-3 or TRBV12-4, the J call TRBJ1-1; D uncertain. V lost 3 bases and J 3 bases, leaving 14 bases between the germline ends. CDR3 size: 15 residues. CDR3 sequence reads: CASSFPPGDYTEAFF. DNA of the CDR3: TGTGCCAGCAGTTTCCCCCCGGGCGATTACACTGAAGCTTTCTTT.

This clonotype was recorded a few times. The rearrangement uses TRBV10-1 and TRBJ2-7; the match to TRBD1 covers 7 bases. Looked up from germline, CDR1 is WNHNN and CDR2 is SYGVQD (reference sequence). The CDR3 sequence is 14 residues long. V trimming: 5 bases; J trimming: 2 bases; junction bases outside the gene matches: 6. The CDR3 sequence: CASSRDSLTYEQYF. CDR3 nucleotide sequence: TGCGCCAGCAGTCGGGACAGCTTGACCTACGAGCAGTACTTC.

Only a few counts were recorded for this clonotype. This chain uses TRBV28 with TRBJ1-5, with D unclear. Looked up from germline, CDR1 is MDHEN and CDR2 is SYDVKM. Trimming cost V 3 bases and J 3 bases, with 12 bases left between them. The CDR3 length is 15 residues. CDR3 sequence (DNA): TGTGCCAGCAGTTTCCTGCTCAACGACAATCAGCCCCAGCATTTT. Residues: CASSFLLNDNQPQHF.

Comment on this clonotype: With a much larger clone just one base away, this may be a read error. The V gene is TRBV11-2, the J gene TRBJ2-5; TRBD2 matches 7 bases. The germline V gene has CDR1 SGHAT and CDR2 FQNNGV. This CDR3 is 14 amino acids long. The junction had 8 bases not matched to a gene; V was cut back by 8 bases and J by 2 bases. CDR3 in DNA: TGTGCCAGCTGCCACCTAGCGGTTCAAGAGACCCAGTACTTC. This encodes CASCHLAVQETQYF.

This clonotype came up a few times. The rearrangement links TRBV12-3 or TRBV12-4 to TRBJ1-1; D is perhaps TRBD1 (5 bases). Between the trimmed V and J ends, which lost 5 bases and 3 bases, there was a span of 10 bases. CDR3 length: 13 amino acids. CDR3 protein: CASSSWGYTEAFF. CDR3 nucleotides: TGTGCCAGCAGTAGCTGGGGGTACACTGAAGCTTTCTTT.

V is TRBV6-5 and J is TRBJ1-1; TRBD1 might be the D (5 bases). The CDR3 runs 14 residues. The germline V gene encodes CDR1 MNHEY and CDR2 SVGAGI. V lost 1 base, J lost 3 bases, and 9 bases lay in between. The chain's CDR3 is CASSYWEGHTEAFF. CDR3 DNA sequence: TGTGCCAGCAGTTACTGGGAGGGACACACTGAAGCTTTCTTT.

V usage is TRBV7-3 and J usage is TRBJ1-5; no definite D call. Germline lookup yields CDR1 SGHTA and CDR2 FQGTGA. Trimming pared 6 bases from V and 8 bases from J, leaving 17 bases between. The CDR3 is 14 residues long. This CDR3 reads CASSPPRDLEPQHF. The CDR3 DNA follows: TGTGCCAGCAGTCCGCCCCGAGACTTGGAGCCCCAGCATTTT.

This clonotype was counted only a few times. The CDR3 spells CASTPGESKETQYF. CDR3 in DNA: TGTGCCAGCACCCCAGGGGAAAGTAAAGAGACCCAGTACTTC. The V call is TRBV6-6, the J call TRBJ2-5; tentatively, D is TRBD1 (6 bases). Germline V gives CDR1 MNHNY, CDR2 SVGAGI (reference sequence). This CDR3 comprises 14 residues. V was trimmed by 7 bases and J by 3 bases, leaving 15 bases between them.

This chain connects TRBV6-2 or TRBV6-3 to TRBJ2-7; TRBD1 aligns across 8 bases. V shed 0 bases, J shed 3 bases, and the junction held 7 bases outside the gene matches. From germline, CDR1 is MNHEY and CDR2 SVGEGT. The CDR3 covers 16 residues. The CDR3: CASSYSRGPPFYEQYF. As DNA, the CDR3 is TGTGCCAGCAGTTACTCCAGGGGGCCACCTTTCTACGAGCAGTACTTC.

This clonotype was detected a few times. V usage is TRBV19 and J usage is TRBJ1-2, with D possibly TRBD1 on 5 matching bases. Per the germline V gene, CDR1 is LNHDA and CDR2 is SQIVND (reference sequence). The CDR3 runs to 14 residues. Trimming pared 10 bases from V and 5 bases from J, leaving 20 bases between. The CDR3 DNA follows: TGTGCCACCGAGGGGCAGAAGGAACTATATGGCTACACCTTC. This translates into CATEGQKELYGYTF.

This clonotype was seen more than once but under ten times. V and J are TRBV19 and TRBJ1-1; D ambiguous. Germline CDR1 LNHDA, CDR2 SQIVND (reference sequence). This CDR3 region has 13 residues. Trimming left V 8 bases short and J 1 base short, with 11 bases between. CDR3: CASRVEGNTEAFF. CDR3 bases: TGTGCCAGTCGGGTGGAGGGGAACACTGAAGCTTTCTTT.

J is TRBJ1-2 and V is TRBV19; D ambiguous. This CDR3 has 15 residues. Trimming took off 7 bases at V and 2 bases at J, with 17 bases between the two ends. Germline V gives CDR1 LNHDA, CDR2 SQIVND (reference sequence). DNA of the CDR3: TGTGCCAGTATTTCGAGGACGGATCCCAACTATGGCTACACCTTC. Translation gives CASISRTDPNYGYTF. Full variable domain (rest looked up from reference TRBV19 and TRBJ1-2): DGGITQSPKYLFRKEGQNVTLSCEQNLNHDAMYWYRQDPGQGLRLIYYSQIVNDFQKGDIAEGYSVSREKKESFPLTVTSAQKNPTAFYLCASISRTDPNYGYTFGSGTRLTVV.

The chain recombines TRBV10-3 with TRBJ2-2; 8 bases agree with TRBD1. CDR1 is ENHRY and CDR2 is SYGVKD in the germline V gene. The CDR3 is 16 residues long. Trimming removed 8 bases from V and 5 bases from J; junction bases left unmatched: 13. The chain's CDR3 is CAIRSQGQGETGELFF. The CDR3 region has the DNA TGTGCCATCCGGTCCCAAGGACAGGGAGAAACCGGGGAGCTGTTTTTT.

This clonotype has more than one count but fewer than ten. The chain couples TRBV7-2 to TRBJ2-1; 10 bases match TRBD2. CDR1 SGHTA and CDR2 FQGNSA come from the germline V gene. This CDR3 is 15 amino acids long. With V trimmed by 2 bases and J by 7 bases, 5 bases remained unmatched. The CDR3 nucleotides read TGTGCCAGCAGCTTACCAGGGACTAGCGCAAATGAGCAGTTCTTC. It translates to CASSLPGTSANEQFF.

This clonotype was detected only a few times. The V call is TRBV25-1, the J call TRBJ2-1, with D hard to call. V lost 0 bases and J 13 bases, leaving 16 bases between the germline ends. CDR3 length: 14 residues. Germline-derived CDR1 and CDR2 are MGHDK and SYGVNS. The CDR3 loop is CASSEYEFGIEQFF. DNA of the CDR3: TGTGCCAGCAGTGAATATGAATTTGGGATAGAACAGTTCTTC.

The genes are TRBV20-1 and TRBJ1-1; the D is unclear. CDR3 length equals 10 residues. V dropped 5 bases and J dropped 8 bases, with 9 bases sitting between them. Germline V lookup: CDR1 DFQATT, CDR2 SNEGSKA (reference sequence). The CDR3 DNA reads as TGCAGTGCTGACGAGAACGAAGCTTTCTTT. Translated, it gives CSADENEAFF.

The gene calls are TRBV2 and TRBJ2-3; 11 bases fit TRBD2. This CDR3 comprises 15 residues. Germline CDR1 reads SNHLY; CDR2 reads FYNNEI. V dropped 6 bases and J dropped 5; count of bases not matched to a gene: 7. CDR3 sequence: CASSGGLAGEDTQYF. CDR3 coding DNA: TGTGCCAGCAGCGGAGGACTAGCGGGTGAAGATACGCAGTATTTT.

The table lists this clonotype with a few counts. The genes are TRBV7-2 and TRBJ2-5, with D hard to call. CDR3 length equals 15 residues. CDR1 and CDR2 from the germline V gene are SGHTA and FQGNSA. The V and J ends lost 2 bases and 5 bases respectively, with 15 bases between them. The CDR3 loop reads CASSLTGPARETQYF. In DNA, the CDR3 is TGTGCCAGCAGCTTAACGGGCCCGGCCAGGGAGACCCAGTACTTC. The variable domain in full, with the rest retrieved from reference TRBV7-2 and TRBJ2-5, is GAGVSQSPSNKVTEKGKDVELRCDPISGHTALYWYRQSLGQGLEFLIYFQGNSAPDKSGLPSDRFSAERTGGSVSTLTIQRTQQEDSAVYLCASSLTGPARETQYFGPGTRLLVL.

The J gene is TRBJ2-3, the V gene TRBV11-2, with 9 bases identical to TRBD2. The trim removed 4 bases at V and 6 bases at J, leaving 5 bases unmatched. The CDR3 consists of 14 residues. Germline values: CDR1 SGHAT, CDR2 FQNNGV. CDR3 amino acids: CASSSGTSPDTQYF. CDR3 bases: TGTGCCAGCAGCTCAGGGACTAGCCCTGATACGCAGTATTTT.

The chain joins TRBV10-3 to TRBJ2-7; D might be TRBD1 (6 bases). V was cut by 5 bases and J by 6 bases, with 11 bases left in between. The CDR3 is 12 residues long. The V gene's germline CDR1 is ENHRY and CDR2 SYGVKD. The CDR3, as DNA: TGTGCCATCAGTACCACAGGGTTCGAGCAGTACTTC. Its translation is CAISTTGFEQYF.

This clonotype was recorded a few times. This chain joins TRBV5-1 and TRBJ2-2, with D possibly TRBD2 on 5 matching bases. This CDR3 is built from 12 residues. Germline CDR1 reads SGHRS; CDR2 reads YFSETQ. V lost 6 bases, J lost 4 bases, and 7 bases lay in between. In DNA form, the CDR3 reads TGCGCCAGCACGGGGTTCACCGGGGAGCTGTTTTTT. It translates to CASTGFTGELFF.

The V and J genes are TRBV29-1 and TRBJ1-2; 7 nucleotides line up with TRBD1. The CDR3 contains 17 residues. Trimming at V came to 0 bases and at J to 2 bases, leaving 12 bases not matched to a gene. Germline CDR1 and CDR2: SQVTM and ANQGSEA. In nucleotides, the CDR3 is TGCAGCGTTGAAGATCGGGCAGGGGGATGGATCAACTATGGCTACACCTTC. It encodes CSVEDRAGGWINYGYTF.